The 21 T cell receptor beta chains below all came from one sample that was sequenced in a study of CD8+ T cells in alopecia areata. Investigators isolated RNA and reverse transcribed it into cDNA to act as the sequencing template. Sequenced by immunoSEQ multiplex PCR; TCRdb stores in-frame clones only, minus some. The sample consists of around 140,000 clones, around 87% of them appearing once. Treatment: oral pan-JAK inhibitor, 5-10 mg twice daily. This specimen was CD8+ T cells sorted from blood, taken at week 4, from a patient treated with tofacitinib. The receptors originated from a human donor with alopecia areata.

This clone was seen a single time. The chain couples TRBV2 to TRBJ2-7; D perhaps matches TRBD2 (6 bases). This CDR3 spans 12 amino acids. Germline V CDR1 and CDR2: SNHLY, FYNNEI. V was cut by 8 bases and J by 2 bases, with 10 bases left in between. The CDR3 DNA reads as TGTGCCAGCTTCGGGAGAGCCTACGAGCAGTACTTC. It specifies CASFGRAYEQYF.

V usage is TRBV15 and J usage is TRBJ1-5; D remains ambiguous. The CDR3 has 13 amino acids. Germline loops: CDR1 LNHNV, CDR2 YYDKDF (reference sequence). V was cut by 3 bases and J by 6 bases, with 9 bases left in between. CDR3 sequence (DNA): TGTGCCACCAGCAGCGATTCCCCTCAGCCCCAGCATTTT. Protein: CATSSDSPQPQHF. The full variable domain, with the rest looked up from reference TRBV15 and TRBJ1-5, is DAMVIQNPRYQVTQFGKPVTLSCSQTLNHNVMYWYQQKSSQAPKLLFHYYDKDFNNEADTPDNFQSRRPNTSFCFLDIRSPGLGDTAMYLCATSSDSPQPQHFGDGTRLSIL.

The chain carries TRBV7-9 and TRBJ2-3, with 10 positions matching TRBD2. This CDR3 is built from 17 residues. With 2 bases clipped from V and 2 bases from J, the junction kept 7 bases outside the gene matches. Germline values: CDR1 SEHNR, CDR2 FQNEAQ (reference sequence). CDR3 DNA: TGTGCCAGCAGCTTAACTAGCGGGACCTATTTCACAGATACGCAGTATTTT. Encoded protein: CASSLTSGTYFTDTQYF.

The chain combines TRBV6-5 with TRBJ1-4; no clear D gene. In germline, CDR1 is MNHEY, CDR2 SVGAGI. Trimming took off 2 bases at V and 0 bases at J, with 7 bases between the two ends. The CDR3 consists of 15 residues. In DNA form, the CDR3 reads TGTGCCAGCAGTTACAGCGGACCAACTAATGAAAAACTGTTTTTT. It is translated as CASSYSGPTNEKLFF.

As for this clone: At one end the junction does not follow the germline gene, possibly because of a read error. The chain has TRBV29-1 and TRBJ1-1; D is unclear. From germline, CDR1 is SQVTM and CDR2 ANQGSEA. The CDR3 is made up of 10 amino acids. The CDR3 nucleotides read TGCAGCGTTGTGAAGACTGAAGCTTTCTTT. Protein product: CSVVKTEAFF.

The chain joins TRBV5-4 to TRBJ1-1; D unresolved. V lost 1 base to trimming and J lost 8 bases, with 9 bases between them. CDR1 and CDR2 (germline): SGHNT, YYREEE (reference sequence). The CDR3 is 12 residues long. Here the CDR3 reads CASSLSAGEAFF. The CDR3 DNA follows: TGTGCCAGCAGCTTGTCAGCCGGGGAAGCTTTCTTT.

This rearrangement joins TRBV27 to TRBJ2-3; 11 nucleotides match TRBD2. This CDR3 is 14 amino acids long. The ends lost 8 bases at V and 3 bases at J; junction bases unmatched: 4. Germline V gene lookup returns CDR1 MNHEY and CDR2 SMNVEV (reference sequence). The CDR3 nucleotides read TGTGCCAGCGGGACTAGCGGATCAACAGATACGCAGTATTTT. It encodes CASGTSGSTDTQYF.

This sequence joins TRBV9 and TRBJ2-1, with TRBD1 matching 7 bases. Losses at the gene ends were 2 bases for V and 6 bases for J; bases not matched to a gene: 14. Germline loops: CDR1 SGDLS, CDR2 YYNGEE. This CDR3 is 17 amino acids long. The CDR3 region has the DNA TGTGCCAGCAGCGTCCCCATGACAGGGAAAGGAGGCAATGAGCAGTTCTTC. This encodes CASSVPMTGKGGNEQFF.

The chain links TRBV13 to TRBJ2-2; D remains unclear. Trimming left V 2 bases short and J 4 bases short, with 5 bases between. CDR3 length equals 13 residues. Germline-derived CDR1 and CDR2 are PRHDT and FYEKMQ (reference sequence). The CDR3 DNA sequence: TGTGCCAGCAGCTTAACCCGCACCGGGGAGCTGTTTTTT. Encoded protein: CASSLTRTGELFF.

The chain uses TRBV13 and TRBJ2-7; 10 bases map to TRBD1. The V segment lost 3 bases and the J segment 4 bases; nucleotides outside the gene matches: 0. This CDR3 spans 13 amino acids. Germline V gene sequence: CDR1 PRHDT, CDR2 FYEKMQ (reference sequence). CDR3 in DNA: TGTGCCAGCAGCTTGGGACAGGGGTACGAGCAGTACTTC. Protein sequence: CASSLGQGYEQYF.

J is TRBJ2-3 and V is TRBV19; D remains ambiguous. The V gene's germline CDR1 is LNHDA and CDR2 SQIVND (reference sequence). The CDR3 loop spans 13 amino acids. The V gene lost 5 bases and the J gene lost 5 bases, with 11 bases spanning the gap. The CDR3 bases are TGTGCCAGTAGTGCCCCCCTAGGAGATACGCAGTATTTT. Encoded protein: CASSAPLGDTQYF.

The chain combines TRBV6-1 with TRBJ2-7; D not certain. The CDR3 loop spans 12 amino acids. Per germline, CDR1 MNHNS and CDR2 SASEGT. Trimming took off 1 base at V and 3 bases at J, with 4 bases between the two ends. The CDR3 DNA reads TGTGCCAGCAGTGAAGAGTACTACGAGCAGTACTTC. Its protein product is CASSEEYYEQYF.

The chain is built from TRBV6-1 and TRBJ2-1; D is uncertain. V was cut by 2 bases and J by 9 bases, with 11 bases left in between. The CDR3 covers 13 residues. Germline CDR1 and CDR2: MNHNS and SASEGT. CDR3 in amino acids: CASSEMVLPEQFF. CDR3 DNA: TGTGCCAGCAGTGAAATGGTGCTGCCTGAGCAGTTCTTC.

This rearrangement joins TRBV2 to TRBJ2-3; no clear D gene. Germline V gene lookup returns CDR1 SNHLY and CDR2 FYNNEI. The CDR3 has 14 residues. V was cut by 7 bases and J by 3 bases, with 14 bases left in between. CDR3 coding DNA: TGTGCCAGCAATAGGGTGGCCCCTACAGATACGCAGTATTTT. Protein sequence: CASNRVAPTDTQYF.

The V call is TRBV5-5, the J call TRBJ2-3; 7 bases are shared with TRBD2. This CDR3 has 14 residues. Germline assignment: CDR1 SGHKS and CDR2 YYEKEE (reference sequence). J gave up 11 bases and V 4 bases, and 13 bases lay outside the gene matches. CDR3 coding DNA: TGTGCCAGCAGCCCGCTCCGGGACTATGGTGAGCAGTATTTT. This encodes CASSPLRDYGEQYF.

V usage is TRBV7-9 and J usage is TRBJ1-5; D ambiguous. The V end lost 1 base, the J end lost 6 bases, and 7 bases lay between the germline ends. The CDR3 runs 13 residues. Germline V gene lookup returns CDR1 SEHNR and CDR2 FQNEAQ (reference sequence). As DNA, the CDR3 is TGTGCCAGCAGCTTAGGGATTGCTCAGCCCCAGCATTTT. Its protein product is CASSLGIAQPQHF.

This rearrangement joins TRBV27 to TRBJ1-5, with TRBD1 as a possible D gene (5 bases). Germline CDR1 reads MNHEY; CDR2 reads SMNVEV (reference sequence). V was trimmed by 5 bases and J by 6 bases, leaving 8 bases between them. This CDR3 spans 12 amino acids. CDR3 nucleotides: TGTGCCAGCAGTCCGGGACCTCAGCCCCAGCATTTT. Translating it yields CASSPGPQPQHF.

This chain uses TRBV7-8 with TRBJ1-2, with TRBD1 identical over 7 bases. The CDR3 consists of 14 residues. J was trimmed by 2 bases and V by 1 base; bases with no gene match: 1. Looked up from germline, CDR1 is SGHVS and CDR2 is FQNEAQ. The CDR3 reads CASSLDRGNYGYTF. DNA for the CDR3: TGTGCCAGCAGCTTAGACAGGGGAAACTATGGCTACACCTTC.

The CDR3 bases are TGTGCCAGCAGCTGGGACGTGGAGACCCAGTACTTC. As protein: CASSWDVETQYF. V usage is TRBV11-2 and J usage is TRBJ2-5, with D tentatively TRBD1 or TRBD2 (5 bases each). Trimming cost V 4 bases and J 5 bases, with 8 bases left between them. The germline V gene encodes CDR1 SGHAT and CDR2 FQNNGV. The CDR3 totals 12 residues.

The chain combines TRBV5-6 with TRBJ2-7; 8 nucleotides agree with TRBD1. This CDR3 is built from 15 residues. CDR1 is SGHDT and CDR2 is YYEEEE in the germline V gene. Unmatched junction bases numbered 6, after V lost 1 base and J lost 3 bases. The CDR3 DNA sequence: TGTGCCAGCAGCTTGTCAGGGGGCAATTTCTACGAGCAGTACTTC. Protein: CASSLSGGNFYEQYF. Using reference TRBV5-6 and TRBJ2-7 for the parts outside the CDR3, the full variable domain is DAGVTQSPTHLIKTRGQQVTLRCSPKSGHDTVSWYQQALGQGPQFIFQYYEEEERQRGNFPDRFSGHQFPNYSSELNVNALLLGDSALYLCASSLSGGNFYEQYFGPGTRLTVT.

This clone was observed a single time. The genes are TRBV7-9 and TRBJ2-7, with TRBD1 identical over 7 bases. Germline assignment: CDR1 SEHNR and CDR2 FQNEAQ (reference sequence). There are 17 residues in the CDR3. The trim removed 6 bases at V and 3 bases at J, leaving 17 bases unmatched. CDR3 nucleotides: TGTGCCAGCAGTCCTCCGTCGACAGGGTCGAAAAACTACGAGCAGTACTTC. It codes for CASSPPSTGSKNYEQYF. The complete variable domain, with remaining parts taken from reference TRBV7-9 and TRBJ2-7, reads DTGVSQNPRHKITKRGQNVTFRCDPISEHNRLYWYRQTLGQGPEFLTYFQNEAQLEKSRLLSDRFSAERPKGSFSTLEIQRTEQGDSAMYLCASSPPSTGSKNYEQYFGPGTRLTVT.